Described below is a single TCR beta chain sequence and its context. Germline V gene lookup returns CDR1 KGHSH and CDR2 LQKENI. This CDR3 has 14 residues. With 4 bases removed from V and 4 bases from J, the gap between germline ends came to 13 bases. As processed by the authors: Reference gene primer amplification in the assay estimated nucleated cell counts. TCRdb keeps only in-frame clones here, not all; method: immunoSEQ multiplex PCR. V, J and clone size were drawn from that table, and D and trimming were deduced from the DNA. Of more than 85,000 clones in the sample, approximately 90% were seen once. This specimen comes from a study of blood T cell repertoires in COVID-19. Turning to the study itself: The study drew acute and convalescent COVID-19 samples from the United States, Italy and Spain.

The sequence was obtained from a woman aged 45-65 years with acute or convalescent COVID-19. The chain links TRBV18 to TRBJ1-2; unclear D gene. Sequenced input: peripheral blood. Here the CDR3 reads CASSRSDTAYGYTF. In DNA form, the CDR3 reads TGTGCCAGCTCACGATCTGACACCGCCTATGGCTACACCTTC. Based on the CDR3 plus reference TRBV18 and TRBJ1-2, the full variable domain is NAGVMQNPRHLVRRRGQEARLRCSPMKGHSHVYWYRQLPEEGLKFMVYLQKENIIDESGMPKERFSAEFPKEGPSILRIQQVVRGDSAAYFCASSRSDTAYGYTFGSGTRLTVV.